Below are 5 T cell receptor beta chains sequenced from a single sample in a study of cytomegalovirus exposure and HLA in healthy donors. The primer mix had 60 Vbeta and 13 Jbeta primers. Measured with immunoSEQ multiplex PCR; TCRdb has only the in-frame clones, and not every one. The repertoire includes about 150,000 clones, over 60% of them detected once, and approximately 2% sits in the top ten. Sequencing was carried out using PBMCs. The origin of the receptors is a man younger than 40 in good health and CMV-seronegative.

The CDR3 bases are TGTGCCTGGAGTGTCTCGGACAAAAGCACAGATACGCAGTATTTT. Its protein is CAWSVSDKSTDTQYF. The V and J genes are TRBV30 and TRBJ2-3; TRBD1 is a possible D gene (5 bases). The CDR3 length is 15 residues. The V gene's germline CDR1 is GTSNPN and CDR2 SVGIG (reference sequence). V was pared by 0 bases and J by 0 bases, with 10 bases between. Variable domain in full (rest from reference TRBV30 and TRBJ2-3): SQTIHQWPATLVQPVGSPLSLECTVEGTSNPNLYWYRQAAGRGLQLLFYSVGIGQISSEVPQNLSASRPQDRQFILSSKKLLLSDSGFYLCAWSVSDKSTDTQYFGPGTRLTVL.

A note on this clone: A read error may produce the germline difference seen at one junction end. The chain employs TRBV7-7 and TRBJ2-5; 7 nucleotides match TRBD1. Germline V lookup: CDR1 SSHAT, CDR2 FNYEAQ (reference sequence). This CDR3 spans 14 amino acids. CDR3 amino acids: CASSDGQVQETQYF. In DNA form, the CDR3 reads TGTGCTAGCAGCGATGGACAGGTACAAGAGACCCAGTACTTC.

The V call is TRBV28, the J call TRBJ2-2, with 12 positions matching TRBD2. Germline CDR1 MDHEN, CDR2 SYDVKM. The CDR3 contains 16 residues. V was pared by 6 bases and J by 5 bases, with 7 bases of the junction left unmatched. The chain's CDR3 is CASSLRTSGKTGELFF. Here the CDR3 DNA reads TGTGCCAGCAGCCTACGGACTAGCGGGAAGACCGGGGAGCTGTTTTTT.

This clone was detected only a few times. The DNA of the CDR3 is TGTGCCAGCAGCGTAGTGGCTAGGGGGTTAGGTGAGCAGTTCTTC. Amino acids: CASSVVARGLGEQFF. The J gene is TRBJ2-1, the V gene TRBV9; the D gene is possibly TRBD1 (6 bases). The CDR3 has 15 amino acids. V was shortened by 0 bases and J by 9 bases, with 16 bases between the two germline ends. Germline V gene data show CDR1 as SGDLS and CDR2 as YYNGEE.

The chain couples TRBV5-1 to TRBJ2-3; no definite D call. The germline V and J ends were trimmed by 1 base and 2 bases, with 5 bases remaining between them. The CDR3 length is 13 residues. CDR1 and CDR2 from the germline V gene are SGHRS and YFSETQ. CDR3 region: CASSLPSTDTQYF. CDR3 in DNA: TGCGCCAGCAGCTTGCCATCCACAGATACGCAGTATTTT.